This TCR beta chain was sequenced for a study of T-cell reconstitution after alpha-beta-depleted transplantation in children. This clonotype was detected ten times or more. CDR1 LGHNA and CDR2 YSLEER come from the germline V gene. Trimming cost V 6 bases and J 4 bases; bases outside gene matches: 8. The CDR3 totals 14 residues. Unique molecular identifiers were incorporated during preparation of the TCRbeta library. MiXCR, run by TCRdb on the PCR reads, gives a single entry per CDR3 protein. This sample carries about 610,000 distinct CDR3 sequences, roughly 10% of them seen once, and the ten largest clones take about 4%.

The sequenced sample was PBMCs from the stem cell graft donor, obtained from the stem cell graft. The V and J genes are TRBV4-3 and TRBJ1-2, with TRBD1 matching 7 bases. The TCR sequence derives from a human donor who donated a stem cell graft to a child with acute myeloid leukemia. The CDR3 loop is CASSPRTGGYGYTF. The CDR3 nucleotides read TGCGCCAGCAGTCCCCGGACAGGTGGCTATGGCTACACCTTC.